This TCR beta chain was documented in a study of shared clonotypes between healthy human individuals. Profiled with immunoSEQ multiplex PCR; TCRdb holds only in-frame clones, not every one. This sample yields roughly 2.2 million clones, of which approximately 90% are seen a single time; 0.37% belongs to the top ten. Trimming stripped 1 base from V and 4 bases from J, with 13 bases between. The CDR3 covers 15 residues. The germline gives CDR1 SGHTA, CDR2 FQGNSA. The specimen sequenced was naive CD4+ T cells from PBMCs. Subset indicated: CD45RA+ positively selected. The source is a man between 18 and 35 years old in good health. Some clones in this sample may be carry-over from other donors' samples. The rearrangement joins TRBV7-2 to TRBJ1-2, with D maybe TRBD1 (5 bases). DNA of the CDR3: TGTGCCAGCAGCTTAGAAGGAGGGGTCAGCTATGGCTACACCTTC. Residues: CASSLEGGVSYGYTF.